This entry is about one TCR beta chain. This clonotype was found many times. Its antigen specificity is not known. No per-base quality is available; no much larger clone lies one base away. Library construction relied on multiplex PCR. The reads were generated on an Illumina HiSeq 4000. CDR3 regions were amplified by Arm-PCR with iRepertoire HTBI primers to construct TCR beta libraries. Gel purification was performed on PCR products prior to sequencing. Turning to the authors' computational methods: Across samples, about 63 TRBV and roughly 15 TRBJ segments were identified and used for gene usage analysis of CDR3 amino acid clonotypes. COPE and FqMerger were used to merge the filtered high-quality paired reads into contigs. BLAST was used to align contigs to IMGT TRBV, TRBD and TRBJ reference genes, and CDR3 was defined according to IMGT. Any clonotype with a frequency above 0.1% was classified as a highly expanded clone. Shannon entropy served as the measure of repertoire diversity, while the Gini coefficient captured V-J evenness. Public clonotypes were defined as clonotypes shared by more than one individual. The public sequencing data were trimmed at Q25 with fastp and processed into clonotypes with MiXCR by TCRdb, which kept only in-frame beta chains. For every CDR3 protein sequence, its rows merge into one entry that carries the most common genes and DNA. TCRdb assigned the V and J calls; the authors' analysis was not used. In all, the sample holds about 430,000 distinct CDR3 sequences, and over 12% of those were seen once. Around 7.6% of the sample comes from the top ten.

The data derive from a study of regulatory T cells in long-lasting Graves disease (dated by TCRdb to the early 2020s). For the study in its entirety: Newly diagnosed Graves' disease patients had taken antithyroid drugs for less than 3 months. Peripheral blood TCR sequencing and RNA sequencing compared persistent Graves' disease patients with newly diagnosed Graves' disease patients. The study was registered as a clinical trial and conducted in China. A total of roughly 33 samples were covered by TCR sequencing, comprising some 13 persistent and roughly 20 newly diagnosed Graves' disease patients. What the authors observed across the whole study: Patients with persistent disease shared more public clonotypes (around 2,700) than newly diagnosed patients did (966). The small sample size was acknowledged by the authors as a limitation that may reduce accuracy. Sequencing and analysis were limited to the TCR beta chain. The study examined only peripheral blood because the primary lesion, thyroid tissue, could not be accessed. Persistent disease showed preferential use of TRBV28, TRBJ1-2 and TRBJ2-5, whereas newly diagnosed disease favored TRBV20-1 and TRBJ2-1. Persistent Graves' disease patients showed lower TCR Shannon entropy and fewer highly expanded clones than newly diagnosed patients, suggesting clonal expansion.

The sample's time point label, decoded: newly diagnosed GD, antithyroid drugs for less than 3 months. RNA was extracted from PBMCs in TRIzol for both TCR sequencing and RNA sequencing. Graves' disease was diagnosed according to American Thyroid Association guidelines. Recruitment of patients was carried out at an endocrinology department in Xi'an, China. Each patient gave roughly 8.4 milliliters of peripheral blood, collected in an EDTA anticoagulant tube. Ficoll Paque Plus density gradient separation was used to isolate PBMCs, and no further T cell sorting was performed. An Agilent 2100 Bioanalyzer and agarose gel were used to assess RNA quality, and a NanoDrop 2000 was used to measure RNA concentration. Here V drops 1 base and J drops 10 bases, and the junction holds 7 bases not matched to any gene. CDR1 SGHRS and CDR2 YFSETQ were looked up in the germline V gene. The CDR3 measures 16 amino acids from cysteine to phenylalanine. Kept here is only the CDR3 DNA, which spans 48 bases and is read in frame from base 1.

These data also formed part of another study, on T cells in Graves' hyperthyroidism and ophthalmopathy. The second study also describes: Stable Graves' hyperthyroidism was defined as no progression to ophthalmopathy during 18 months of follow-up. Hyperthyroidism patients were aged 18 to 65 years and newly diagnosed, with disease duration of less than 2 months. Any patient with an uncontrolled infection, another autoimmune disease, pregnancy or lactation was excluded. Diagnoses were established on the basis of clinical symptoms, serum thyroxine and TRAb, thyroid ultrasound, and orbital computed tomography. A first-round RT-PCR of the TCR CDR3 used the HTBI primer set with the Qiagen OneStep RT-PCR kit. Blood samples also contained most of the expanded thyroid clonotypes (frequency above 0.001), which suggests that blood repertoires may reflect thyroid immune responses. In cross-validation, a model built on a 13 V-J signature told ophthalmopathy apart from stable hyperthyroidism with approximately 90% sensitivity and 81% to 82% specificity, and in testing the same model reached 80%/75%. In validation, the model predicted progression to ophthalmopathy a median of approximately 6.3 months before onset, with approximately 70% sensitivity and 72.22% specificity. A discovery cohort of about a hundred patients, about 43 with Graves' ophthalmopathy and approximately 55 with stable Graves' hyperthyroidism, was used to find distinguishing TCR V-J signatures. Prospective prediction of ophthalmopathy was tested in an independent validation cohort consisting of 18 to 20 hyperthyroidism patients and 15 to 17 patients who later progressed to ophthalmopathy. The 85 to 100 discovery patients were randomly split 7:3 into training and test sets. The study also compared thyroid tissue and blood T-cell repertoires from 5 to 7 Graves' hyperthyroidism patients. After blood sampling, hyperthyroidism patients were treated with methimazole at a starting dose of 30 mg daily, and ophthalmopathy patients were treated with high-dose intravenous methylprednisolone. Libraries were constructed in a second round of multiplex PCR, after which size selection and purification were carried out. Paired-end sequencing of the libraries was performed with 100 bp reads on an Illumina HiSeq2000. Raw data were processed with SOAPnuke, discarding reads with adapters, uncalled bases, mean Phred below 15, or no exact constant-primer or identifier match. COPE v1.2.5 was used to merge high-quality paired reads, and clonotypes were defined as unique nucleotide sequences. Clonotypes were aligned to IMGT TRBV, TRBD and TRBJ reference segments using MiTCR v1.1. The analysis included only V-J combinations with a frequency above 0.0001, which together covered 99% to 99.2% of the repertoires. The TCS score was defined as the ratio of F50 (clonal expansion) to E x V (chaos), calculated using BLOSUM62-based TCRdist between CDR3 peptides within each V-J. Welch's t-statistics and random forest reduced just over 500 V-J features to 13, which were used in a naive Bayes classifier (R e1071). No statistical method was used to set the sample size in advance, and investigators knew the group allocation. The paper describes TCR Vbeta CDR3 sequencing of some 130 peripheral blood samples, made up of 43 ophthalmopathy patients, 70 to 80 hyperthyroidism patients and roughly 17 progressor patients.

The chain uses TRBV5-1 and TRBJ1-6, with 11 bases in between that match TRBD1. The specimen was peripheral blood mononuclear cells (PBMCs), collected at new diagnosis, from a patient treated with antithyroid drugs. The TCR sequence derives from a woman aged 35 to 49 with Graves disease. Donor details come from another sample of the same person, matched by shared clones. The DNA sequence is TGCGCCAGCAGCTTGTCCGCGGGACAGGGGGAATCACCCCTCCACTTT. This sequence encodes CASSLSAGQGESPLHF.